These 26 T cell receptor delta chains came from one sample sequenced in a study of gamma-delta T cells after stem cell transplantation. TCRdb re-called the RT-PCR reads through CATT. Altogether under 3,500 delta-chain clones are present, approximately 16% being singletons, with the ten largest covering about 15%. The sequenced sample consisted of gamma-delta T cells. The receptors originated from a human donor. It is not recorded whose cells these are; they may come from a transplant donor.

Of note for this clone: One end of the junction does not line up with germline, which may come from a read error. Additional DNA sequences in this sample encode the identical CDR3. This chain uses TRDV2 with TRDJ3, with TRDD3 identical over 8 bases. CDR1 and CDR2 from the germline V gene are GEAIGNYY and EKD. The CDR3 totals 20 residues. Here the CDR3 reads CACDTLLGARPSWDTRQMFF. The DNA of the CDR3 is TGTGCCTGTGACACCTTACTGGGGGCCCGACCCTCCTGGGACACCCGCCAGATGTTTTTC.

This clone was picked up a small number of times. Its ends do not fully match the called genes, so a read error is possible. This chain uses TRDV2 with TRDJ1; 12 positions match TRDD3. CDR3 size: 19 residues. CDR1 is GEAIGNYY, CDR2 EKD, per germline. The CDR3: CARDTVGTGGYFGTDKLIF. In DNA form, the CDR3 reads TGTGCCCGTGACACCGTTGGGACTGGGGGATACTTCGGCACCGATAAACTCATCTTT.

The chain joins TRDV2 to TRDJ1, with TRDD3 identical over 13 bases. The J segment lost 3 bases and the V segment lost 3 bases, leaving 9 bases of the junction unmatched. This CDR3 contains 17 residues. Germline loops: CDR1 GEAIGNYY, CDR2 EKD. This CDR3 is CACDSLGDTGQADKLIF. CDR3 coding DNA: TGTGCCTGTGACTCACTGGGGGATACGGGTCAGGCCGATAAACTCATCTTT.

Judged by abundance, this clone is large. CDR3 sequence (DNA): TGTGCCTGTGACACCGGATCGCTACTGGGGGATAAGGGAATGACTTACACCGATAAACTCATCTTT. Amino acid sequence: CACDTGSLLGDKGMTYTDKLIF. The V call is TRDV2, the J call TRDJ1; 11 nucleotides align to TRDD3. The CDR3 contains 22 residues. With V trimmed by 0 bases and J by 0 bases, 20 bases remained unmatched. Germline V CDR1 and CDR2: GEAIGNYY, EKD.

As concerns this clone: With a much larger clone just one base away, this may be a read error. The chain joins TRDV1 to TRDJ1, with 10 bases aligning to TRDD3. The CDR3 is made up of 21 amino acids. Looked up from germline, CDR1 is TSWWSYY and CDR2 is QGS. Here the CDR3 DNA reads TGTGCTCTTGGGGAACTAGTCTTGGGAAACTACGTGGGGGATACAACCGATAAACCCATCTTT. Residues: CALGELVLGNYVGDTTDKPIF.

This clone is medium-sized in the sample. The rearrangement joins TRDV2 to TRDJ1, with 12 bases identical to TRDD3. Germline loops: CDR1 GEAIGNYY, CDR2 EKD. Unmatched junction bases numbered 9, after V lost 5 bases and J lost 0 bases. CDR3 length equals 17 residues. Written as DNA, the CDR3 is TGTGCCTGTGTCCAACTGGGGGATACCATTGACACCGATAAACTCATCTTT. Amino acids: CACVQLGDTIDTDKLIF.

This clone was seen a few times. The chain combines TRDV2 with TRDJ3; the match to TRDD3 covers 8 bases. The CDR3 runs 22 residues. Trimming at V came to 0 bases and at J to 2 bases, leaving 17 bases not matched to a gene. Germline values: CDR1 GEAIGNYY, CDR2 EKD. CDR3 region: CACDTGGSGGLNSPWDTRQMFF. The CDR3 DNA is TGTGCCTGTGACACCGGGGGCTCTGGGGGACTCAATAGCCCCTGGGACACCCGACAGATGTTTTTC.

This clone is categorized as medium-sized. This sequence joins TRDV2 and TRDJ2; 8 bases fit TRDD3. The germline gives CDR1 GEAIGNYY, CDR2 EKD. J gave up 0 bases and V 0 bases, and 8 bases lay outside the gene matches. The CDR3 runs 18 residues. DNA for the CDR3: TGTGCCTGTGACACCGTCCAGGCTGGGGGAGCTTTGACAGCACAACTCTTCTTT. It translates to CACDTVQAGGALTAQLFF.

The chain is built from TRDV2 and TRDJ1, with 8 positions matching TRDD3. Per the germline V gene, CDR1 is GEAIGNYY and CDR2 is EKD. Trimming cost V 0 bases and J 2 bases; bases outside gene matches: 19. The CDR3 runs to 20 residues. The CDR3 coding sequence is TGTGCCTGTGACACCGTACCTACGCGGGATACGCGAGCGATTACCGATAAACTCATCTTT. It encodes CACDTVPTRDTRAITDKLIF.

Notes on this clone: This sequence may be a read error, since a much larger clone differs from it by one base. This sequence joins TRDV2 and TRDJ1; 13 bases are a match to TRDD3. The J segment lost 1 base and the V segment lost 3 bases, leaving 37 bases of the junction unmatched. Germline CDR1 GEAIGNYY, CDR2 EKD. This CDR3 contains 27 residues. The chain's CDR3 is CACDPFQVSTGAGPTGGYAFRTDKLIF. The CDR3 region has the DNA TGTGCCTGTGACCCCTTCCAAGTATCTACGGGCGCTGGGCCCACTGGGGGATACGCGTTTCGCACCGATAAACTCATCTTT.

By share, this clone ranks as medium-sized. It differs at one base from a far larger clone, so likely a read error. This sequence joins TRDV2 and TRDJ1, with TRDD3 matching 13 bases. Germline V gene data show CDR1 as GEAIGNYY and CDR2 as EKD. CDR3 length: 15 residues. J was trimmed by 9 bases and V by 3 bases; bases with no gene match: 9. The CDR3 coding sequence is TGTGCCTGTGACGTCCTTACTGGGGGATACGCGCAACTCATCTTT. Amino acid sequence: CACDVLTGGYAQLIF.

The V call is TRDV2, the J call TRDJ1; 9 nucleotides agree with TRDD3. Germline loops: CDR1 GEAIGNYY, CDR2 EKD. The CDR3 spans 17 residues. Trimming removed 1 base from V and 2 bases from J; junction bases left unmatched: 10. The CDR3 sequence is CACDTIRPGGSTDKLIF. The DNA of the CDR3 is TGTGCCTGTGACACAATACGGCCTGGGGGATCAACCGATAAACTCATCTTT.

This clone has only a few counts. The genes are TRDV2 and TRDJ3, with 13 bases fitting TRDD3. Germline CDR1 and CDR2: GEAIGNYY and EKD. V gave up 1 base and J gave up 1 base; unmatched junction bases: 9. This CDR3 contains 21 residues. Here the CDR3 DNA reads TGTGCCTGTGACACGCCGACTGGGGGATACGCAAGTTCCTGGGACACCCGACAGATGTTTTTC. It yields the protein CACDTPTGGYASSWDTRQMFF.

By share of the sample, this clone is medium-sized. The J gene is TRDJ3, the V gene TRDV2, with TRDD3 matching over 8 bases. The CDR3 covers 20 residues. J lost 0 bases, V lost 3 bases, and 12 bases had no gene match. From germline, CDR1 is GEAIGNYY and CDR2 EKD. CDR3 DNA sequence: TGTGCCTGTGACCCCGTGGGGGATGACTCAAGCTCCTGGGACACCCGACAGATGTTTTTC. Protein sequence: CACDPVGDDSSSWDTRQMFF.

This clone was picked up a small number of times. V gene TRDV2 combines with J gene TRDJ1, with 12 bases aligning to TRDD3. V gave up 1 base and J gave up 2 bases; unmatched junction bases: 7. The CDR3 extends over 17 amino acids. Germline CDR1 is GEAIGNYY and CDR2 is EKD. This chain's CDR3 is CACDTLGDTRETDKLIF. For the CDR3, the DNA is TGTGCCTGTGACACGCTGGGGGATACGAGGGAAACCGATAAACTCATCTTT.

The chain joins TRDV2 to TRDJ1; TRDD3 agrees at 11 bases. Germline-derived CDR1 and CDR2 are GEAIGNYY and EKD. V trimming: 0 bases; J trimming: 0 bases; junction bases outside the gene matches: 23. The CDR3 loop spans 23 amino acids. CDR3 nucleotide sequence: TGTGCCTGTGACACCCTCTCTTCCTACTTAGCGGTACTGGGGGATAATGACACCGATAAACTCATCTTT. Its translation is CACDTLSSYLAVLGDNDTDKLIF.

As to this clone: A far bigger clonotype differs at one base, so this is likely a read error. Within the sample, other DNA sequences also encode this same CDR3. The chain combines TRDV2 with TRDJ1, with D unclear. With 1 base removed from V and 4 bases from J, the gap between germline ends came to 12 bases. CDR3 length equals 14 residues. Germline loops: CDR1 GEAIGNYY, CDR2 EKD. The DNA for the CDR3 is TGTGCCTGTGACACGGTACACTCCAGCGATAAACTCATCTTT. Translation: CACDTVHSSDKLIF.

This clone was picked up a small number of times. The chain employs TRDV2 and TRDJ1; the match to TRDD3 covers 12 bases. The CDR3 runs 17 residues. J was trimmed by 0 bases and V by 4 bases; bases with no gene match: 8. The germline gives CDR1 GEAIGNYY, CDR2 EKD. DNA for the CDR3: TGTGCCTGTGATCCCGTACTGGGGGATACTCACACCGATAAACTCATCTTT. Its translation is CACDPVLGDTHTDKLIF.

Points on this clone: A much bigger clone sits one base away, suggesting this may be a read error. The sample holds other DNA sequences that translate to the same CDR3. The chain combines TRDV2 with TRDJ1; D uncertain. The CDR3 consists of 13 residues. The V gene's germline CDR1 is GEAIGNYY and CDR2 EKD. The CDR3 reads CACDNLDGDKLIF. CDR3 sequence (DNA): TGCGCCTGTGACAACCTGGATGGCGATAAACTCATCTTT.

This chain links TRDV2 with TRDJ3; TRDD3 agrees at 12 bases. Germline lookup yields CDR1 GEAIGNYY and CDR2 EKD. Losses at the gene ends were 0 bases for V and 2 bases for J; bases not matched to a gene: 16. This CDR3 region has 23 residues. The chain's CDR3 is CACDTGGLGDTRINAWDTRQMFF. The CDR3 DNA sequence: TGTGCCTGTGACACCGGGGGACTGGGGGATACTAGGATAAACGCCTGGGACACCCGACAGATGTTTTTC.

This clone was counted between two and nine times. The chain recombines TRDV2 with TRDJ1; D is possibly TRDD3 (6 bases). Per the germline V gene, CDR1 is GEAIGNYY and CDR2 is EKD. This CDR3 is 14 amino acids long. V lost 4 bases and J 0 bases, leaving 11 bases between the germline ends. This CDR3 reads CACDPWGYTDKLIF. The CDR3 coding sequence is TGTGCCTGTGATCCGTGGGGGTACACCGATAAACTCATCTTT.

This sequence joins TRDV2 and TRDJ1, with 12 nucleotides matching TRDD3. Germline-derived CDR1 and CDR2 are GEAIGNYY and EKD. The CDR3 is 15 amino acids. The V segment lost 1 base and the J segment 3 bases; nucleotides outside the gene matches: 2. CDR3 amino acids: CACDTLGDTADKLIF. CDR3 in DNA: TGTGCCTGTGACACGCTGGGGGATACGGCCGATAAACTCATCTTT.

This clone was seen a few times. At one of its ends the junction is not consistent with the germline gene, which may arise from a read error. The chain joins TRDV2 to TRDJ1; 9 positions match TRDD3. CDR1 GEAIGNYY and CDR2 EKD come from the germline V gene. The CDR3 contains 20 residues. The CDR3 region is CACEALAGDTGTTYTDKLIF. CDR3 DNA: TGCGCCTGCGAGGCCTTGGCGGGGGATACCGGTACTACGTACACCGATAAACTCATCTTT.

Judged by abundance, this clone is large. The chain has TRDV2 and TRDJ1; the match to TRDD3 covers 9 bases. CDR1 is GEAIGNYY, CDR2 EKD, per germline. The CDR3 sequence is 17 residues long. Germline trimming cut 0 bases from V and 3 bases from J; bases unmatched to any gene: 10. This chain's CDR3 is CACDTLAGGLEADKLIF. DNA of the CDR3: TGTGCCTGTGACACCTTGGCTGGGGGATTAGAGGCCGATAAACTCATCTTT.

There are a few counts of this clone. A much larger clone sits a single nucleotide away, making a read error possible. V gene TRDV2 combines with J gene TRDJ1; unclear D gene. The germline V and J ends were trimmed by 1 base and 1 base, with 18 bases remaining between them. The CDR3 spans 17 residues. Germline CDR1 is GEAIGNYY and CDR2 is EKD. The CDR3 nucleotides are TGTGCCTGTGACACTCTCATGACGACTGTCCGCACCGATAAACTCATCTTT. Translation: CACDTLMTTVRTDKLIF.

This clone is classed as medium-sized. The gene calls are TRDV2 and TRDJ1; TRDD3 agrees at 13 bases. Germline lookup yields CDR1 GEAIGNYY and CDR2 EKD. J gave up 4 bases and V 3 bases, and 22 bases lay outside the gene matches. CDR3 length equals 21 residues. The CDR3 sequence: CACDLLPPVTGGYALVDKLIF. CDR3 sequence (DNA): TGTGCCTGTGACCTTCTCCCCCCTGTTACTGGGGGATACGCACTCGTCGATAAACTCATCTTT.